The present T cell receptor beta chain was sequenced within a study of identical twins. Healthy Caucasians were all of the donors. TCRdb analysed the 5' RACE reads with MiXCR anew, one entry per CDR3 protein. The sample records 600,000 to 700,000 distinct CDR3 sequences, about 20% being singletons. The CDR3 has 15 amino acids. Germline CDR1 is SGDLS and CDR2 is YYNGEE. V gave up 1 base and J gave up 5 bases, with 15 bases separating them. The sample was also linked to a second study, of T cells expressing NK-cell markers. That study reports: Source material for TCR beta repertoires consisted of sorted CD3+CD56+NKG2C+, CD3+CD56+NKG2C- and CD3+CD56-NKG2C+ T cells. In four donors, dominant clonotypes made up roughly 28.3-65% of CD3+CD56-NKG2C+ cells.

This clonotype was obtained from a woman aged 18-29 years in good health. The sequenced sample was PBMCs. This rearrangement joins TRBV9 to TRBJ1-1; weak D call: TRBD1 (5 bases). The CDR3 DNA sequence: TGTGCCAGCAGCGTAACTGGACAAGTCCTAACTGAAGCTTTCTTT. Amino acids: CASSVTGQVLTEAFF.